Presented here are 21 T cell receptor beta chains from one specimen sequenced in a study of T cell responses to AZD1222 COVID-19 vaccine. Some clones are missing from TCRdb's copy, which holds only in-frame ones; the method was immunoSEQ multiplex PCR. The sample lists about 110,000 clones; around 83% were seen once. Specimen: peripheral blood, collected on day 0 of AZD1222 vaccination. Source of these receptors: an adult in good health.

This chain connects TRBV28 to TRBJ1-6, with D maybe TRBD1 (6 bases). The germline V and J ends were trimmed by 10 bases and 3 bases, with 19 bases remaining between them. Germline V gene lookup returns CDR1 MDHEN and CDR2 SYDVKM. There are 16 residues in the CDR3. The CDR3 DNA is TGTGCCACCCTCGGACAGTCTTCCTTCTATAATTCACCCCTCCACTTT. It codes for CATLGQSSFYNSPLHF.

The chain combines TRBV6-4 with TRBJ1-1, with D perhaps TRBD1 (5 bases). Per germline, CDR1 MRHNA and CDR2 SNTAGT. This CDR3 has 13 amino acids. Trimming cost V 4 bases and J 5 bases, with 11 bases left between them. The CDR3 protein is CASSVGARTEAFF. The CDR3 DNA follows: TGTGCCAGCAGTGTTGGGGCCCGGACTGAAGCTTTCTTT.

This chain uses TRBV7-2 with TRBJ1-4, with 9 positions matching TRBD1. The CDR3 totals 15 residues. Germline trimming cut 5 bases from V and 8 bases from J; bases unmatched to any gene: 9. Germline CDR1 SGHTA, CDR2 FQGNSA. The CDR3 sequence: CASSTGQGRGEKLFF. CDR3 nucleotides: TGTGCCAGCAGCACGGGACAGGGTCGAGGCGAAAAACTGTTTTTT.

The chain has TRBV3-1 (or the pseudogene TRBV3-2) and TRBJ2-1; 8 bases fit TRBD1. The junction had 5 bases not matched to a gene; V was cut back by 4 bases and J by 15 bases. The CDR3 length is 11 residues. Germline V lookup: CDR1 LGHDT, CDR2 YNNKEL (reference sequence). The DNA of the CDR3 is TGTGCCAGCAGCCCCGGACAGGGCTGGTTCTTC. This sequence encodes CASSPGQGWFF.

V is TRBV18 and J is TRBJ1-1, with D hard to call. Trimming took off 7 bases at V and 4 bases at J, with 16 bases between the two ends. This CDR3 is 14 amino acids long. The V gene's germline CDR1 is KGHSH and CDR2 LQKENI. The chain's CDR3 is CASFQASDGTEAFF. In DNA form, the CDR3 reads TGTGCCAGCTTCCAAGCCTCGGACGGCACTGAAGCTTTCTTT. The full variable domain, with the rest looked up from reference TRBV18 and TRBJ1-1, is NAGVMQNPRHLVRRRGQEARLRCSPMKGHSHVYWYRQLPEEGLKFMVYLQKENIIDESGMPKERFSAEFPKEGPSILRIQQVVRGDSAAYFCASFQASDGTEAFFGQGTRLTVV.

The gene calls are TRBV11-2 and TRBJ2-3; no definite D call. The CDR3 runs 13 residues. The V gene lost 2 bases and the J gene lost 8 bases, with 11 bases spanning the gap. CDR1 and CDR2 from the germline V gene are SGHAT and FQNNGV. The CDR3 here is CASSLIRIGTQYF. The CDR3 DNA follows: TGTGCCAGCAGCTTAATCAGGATCGGTACGCAGTATTTT.

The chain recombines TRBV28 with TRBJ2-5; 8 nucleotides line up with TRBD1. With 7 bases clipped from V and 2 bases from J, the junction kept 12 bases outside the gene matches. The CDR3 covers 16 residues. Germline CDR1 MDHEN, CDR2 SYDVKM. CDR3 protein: CASIRGGQGSQETQYF. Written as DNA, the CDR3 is TGTGCCAGCATTAGGGGAGGACAGGGAAGTCAAGAGACCCAGTACTTC.

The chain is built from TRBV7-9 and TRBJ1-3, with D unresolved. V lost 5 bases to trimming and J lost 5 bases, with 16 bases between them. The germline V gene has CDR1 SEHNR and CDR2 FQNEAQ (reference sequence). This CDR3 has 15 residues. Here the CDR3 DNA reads TGTGCCAGCAGCCCCCGAAGAGGGCAGAGAAACACCATATATTTT. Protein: CASSPRRGQRNTIYF.

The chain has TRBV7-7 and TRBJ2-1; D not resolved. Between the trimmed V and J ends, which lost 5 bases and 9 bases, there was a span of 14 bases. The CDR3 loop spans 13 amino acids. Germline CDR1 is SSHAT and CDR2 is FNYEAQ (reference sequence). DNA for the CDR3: TGTGCCAGCAGCCGCCAAGGGCAAGCTGAGCAGTTCTTC. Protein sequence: CASSRQGQAEQFF.

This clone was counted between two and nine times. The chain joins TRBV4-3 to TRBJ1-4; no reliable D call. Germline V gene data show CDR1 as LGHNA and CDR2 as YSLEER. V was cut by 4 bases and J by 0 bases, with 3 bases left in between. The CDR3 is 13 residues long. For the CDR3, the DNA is TGCGCCAGCAGCCCCGCAACTAATGAAAAACTGTTTTTT. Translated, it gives CASSPATNEKLFF.

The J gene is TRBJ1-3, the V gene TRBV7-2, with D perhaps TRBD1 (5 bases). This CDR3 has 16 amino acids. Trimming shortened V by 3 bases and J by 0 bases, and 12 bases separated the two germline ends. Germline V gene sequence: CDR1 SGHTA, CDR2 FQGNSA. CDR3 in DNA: TGTGCCAGCAGCTTGGCGGACAAGGCCTCTGGAAACACCATATATTTT. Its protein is CASSLADKASGNTIYF.

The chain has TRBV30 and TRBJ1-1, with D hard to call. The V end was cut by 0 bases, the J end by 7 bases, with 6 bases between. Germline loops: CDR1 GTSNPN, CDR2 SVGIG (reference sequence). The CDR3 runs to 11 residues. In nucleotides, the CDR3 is TGTGCCTGGAGTGTGGGAGATGAAGCTTTCTTT. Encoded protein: CAWSVGDEAFF.

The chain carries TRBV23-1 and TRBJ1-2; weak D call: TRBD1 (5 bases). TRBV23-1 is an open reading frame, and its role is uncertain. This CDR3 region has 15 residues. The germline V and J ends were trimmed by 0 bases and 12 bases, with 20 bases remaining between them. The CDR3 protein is CASSQSFRRADLNTF. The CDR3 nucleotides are TGCGCCAGCAGTCAATCTTTCCGCAGGGCCGACCTTAACACCTTC.

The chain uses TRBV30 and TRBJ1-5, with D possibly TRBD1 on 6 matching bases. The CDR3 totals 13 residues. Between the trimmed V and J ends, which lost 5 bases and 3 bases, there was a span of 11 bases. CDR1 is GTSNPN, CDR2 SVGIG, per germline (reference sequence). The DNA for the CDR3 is TGTGCCTGGTCGGACAGAAACAATCAGCCCCAGCATTTT. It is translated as CAWSDRNNQPQHF.

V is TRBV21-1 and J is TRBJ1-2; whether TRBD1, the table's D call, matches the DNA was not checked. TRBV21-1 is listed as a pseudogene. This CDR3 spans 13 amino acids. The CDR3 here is CASSLRTGPGYTF. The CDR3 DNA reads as TGTGCCAGCAGCCTACGGACAGGGCCGGGCTACACCTTC.

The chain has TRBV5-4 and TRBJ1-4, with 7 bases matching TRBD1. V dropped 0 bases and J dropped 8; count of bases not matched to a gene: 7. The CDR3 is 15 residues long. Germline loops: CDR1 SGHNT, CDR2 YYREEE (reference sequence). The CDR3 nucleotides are TGTGCCAGCAGCTTGGGGGGCCAGGGGGGCGAAAAACTGTTTTTT. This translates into CASSLGGQGGEKLFF.

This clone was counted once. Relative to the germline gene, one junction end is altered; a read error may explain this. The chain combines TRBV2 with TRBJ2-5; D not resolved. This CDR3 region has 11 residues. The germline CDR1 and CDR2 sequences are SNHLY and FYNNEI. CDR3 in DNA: TGTGCCAGCAGAGAAGGGGAGACCCAGTACTTC. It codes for CASREGETQYF.

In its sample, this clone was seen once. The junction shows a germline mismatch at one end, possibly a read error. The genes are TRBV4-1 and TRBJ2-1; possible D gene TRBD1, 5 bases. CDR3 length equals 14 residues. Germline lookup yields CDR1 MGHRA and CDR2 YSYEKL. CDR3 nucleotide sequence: TGCGCCAGCCGCCAGGGAAGCTCCTACAATGAGCAGTTCTTC. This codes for CASRQGSSYNEQFF.

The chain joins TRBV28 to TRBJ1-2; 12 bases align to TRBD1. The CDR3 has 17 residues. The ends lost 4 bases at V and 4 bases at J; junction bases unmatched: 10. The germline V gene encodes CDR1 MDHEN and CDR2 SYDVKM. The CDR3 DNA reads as TGTGCCAGCAGTTCAGGGACAGGGGGCGGAGGGGTCTATGGCTACACCTTC. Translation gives CASSSGTGGGGVYGYTF.

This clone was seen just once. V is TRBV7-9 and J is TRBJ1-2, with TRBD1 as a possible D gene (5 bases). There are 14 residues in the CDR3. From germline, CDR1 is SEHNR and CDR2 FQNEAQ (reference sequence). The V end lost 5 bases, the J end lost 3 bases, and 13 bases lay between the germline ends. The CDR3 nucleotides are TGTGCCAGCAGCGCCTGGGACGTACACTATGGCTACACCTTC. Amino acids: CASSAWDVHYGYTF.

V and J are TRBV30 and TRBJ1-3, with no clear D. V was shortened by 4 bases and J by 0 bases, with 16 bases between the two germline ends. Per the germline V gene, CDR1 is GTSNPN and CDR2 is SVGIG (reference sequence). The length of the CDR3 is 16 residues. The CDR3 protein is CAWTDSPGNSGNTIYF. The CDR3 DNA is TGTGCCTGGACCGATTCCCCGGGAAACTCTGGAAACACCATATATTTT. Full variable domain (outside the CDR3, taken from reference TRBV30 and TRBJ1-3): SQTIHQWPATLVQPVGSPLSLECTVEGTSNPNLYWYRQAAGRGLQLLFYSVGIGQISSEVPQNLSASRPQDRQFILSSKKLLLSDSGFYLCAWTDSPGNSGNTIYFGEGSWLTVV.